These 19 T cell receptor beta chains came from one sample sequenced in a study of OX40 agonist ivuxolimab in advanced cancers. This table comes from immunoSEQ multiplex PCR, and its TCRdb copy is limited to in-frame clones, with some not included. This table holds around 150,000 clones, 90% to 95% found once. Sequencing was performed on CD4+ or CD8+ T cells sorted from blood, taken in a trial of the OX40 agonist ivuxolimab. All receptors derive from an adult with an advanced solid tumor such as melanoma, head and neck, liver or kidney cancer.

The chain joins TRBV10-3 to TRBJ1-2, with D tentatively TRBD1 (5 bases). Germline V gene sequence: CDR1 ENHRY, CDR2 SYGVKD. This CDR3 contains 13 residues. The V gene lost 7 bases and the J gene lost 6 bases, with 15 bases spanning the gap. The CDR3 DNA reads TGTGCCATCACCCAGGGTAATGGCAATGGCTACACCTTC. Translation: CAITQGNGNGYTF.

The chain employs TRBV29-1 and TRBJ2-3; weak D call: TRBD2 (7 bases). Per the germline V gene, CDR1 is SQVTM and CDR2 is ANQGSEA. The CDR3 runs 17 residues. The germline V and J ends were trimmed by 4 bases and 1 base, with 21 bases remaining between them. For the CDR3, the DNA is TGCAGCGTTGGAGGGGGACCTAGCGGTACCCGCACAGATACGCAGTATTTT. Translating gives CSVGGGPSGTRTDTQYF.

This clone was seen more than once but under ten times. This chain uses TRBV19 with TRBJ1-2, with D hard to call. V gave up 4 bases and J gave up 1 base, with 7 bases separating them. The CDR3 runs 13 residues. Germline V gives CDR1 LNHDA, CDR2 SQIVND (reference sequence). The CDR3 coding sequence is TGTGCCAGTAGTAGTTGGAGTAACTATGGCTACACCTTC. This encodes CASSSWSNYGYTF.

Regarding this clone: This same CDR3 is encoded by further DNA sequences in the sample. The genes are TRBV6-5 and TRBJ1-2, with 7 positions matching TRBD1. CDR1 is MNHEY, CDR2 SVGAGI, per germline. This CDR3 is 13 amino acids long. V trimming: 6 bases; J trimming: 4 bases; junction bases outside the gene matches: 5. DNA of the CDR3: TGTGCCAGCAGCGGGGACAGTACCTATGGCTACACCTTC. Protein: CASSGDSTYGYTF.

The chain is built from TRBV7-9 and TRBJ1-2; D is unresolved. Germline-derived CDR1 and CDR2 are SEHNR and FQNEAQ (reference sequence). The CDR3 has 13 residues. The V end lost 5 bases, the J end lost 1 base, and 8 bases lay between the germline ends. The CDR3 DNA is TGTGCCAGCAGCGTTACAGTTAACTATGGCTACACCTTC. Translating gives CASSVTVNYGYTF.

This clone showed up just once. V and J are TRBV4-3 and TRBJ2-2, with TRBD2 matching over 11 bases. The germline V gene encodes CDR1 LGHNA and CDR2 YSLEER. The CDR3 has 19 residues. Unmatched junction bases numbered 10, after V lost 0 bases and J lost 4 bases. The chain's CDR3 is CASSQDQYGTSGGTGELFF. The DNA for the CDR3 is TGCGCCAGCAGCCAAGATCAGTATGGGACTAGCGGTGGCACCGGGGAGCTGTTTTTT.

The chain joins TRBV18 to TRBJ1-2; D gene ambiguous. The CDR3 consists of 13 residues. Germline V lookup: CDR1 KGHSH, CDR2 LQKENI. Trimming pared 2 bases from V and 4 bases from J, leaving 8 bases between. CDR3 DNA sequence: TGTGCCAGCTCACCAGGACCGACCTATGGCTACACCTTC. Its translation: CASSPGPTYGYTF.

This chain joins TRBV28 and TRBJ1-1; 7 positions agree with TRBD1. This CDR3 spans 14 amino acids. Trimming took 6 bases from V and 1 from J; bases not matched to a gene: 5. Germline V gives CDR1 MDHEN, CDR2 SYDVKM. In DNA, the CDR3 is TGTGCCAGCAGCTCCGGACAGGCGAACACTGAAGCTTTCTTT. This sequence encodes CASSSGQANTEAFF. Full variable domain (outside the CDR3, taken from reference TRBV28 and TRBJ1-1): DVKVTQSSRYLVKRTGEKVFLECVQDMDHENMFWYRQDPGLGLRLIYFSYDVKMKEKGDIPEGYSVSREKKERFSLILESASTNQTSMYLCASSSGQANTEAFFGQGTRLTVV.

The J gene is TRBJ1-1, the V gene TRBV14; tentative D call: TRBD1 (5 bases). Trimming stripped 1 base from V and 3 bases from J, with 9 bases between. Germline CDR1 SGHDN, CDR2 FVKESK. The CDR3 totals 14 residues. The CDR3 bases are TGTGCCAGCAGCCAAGCCAGGGACTACACTGAAGCTTTCTTT. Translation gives CASSQARDYTEAFF.

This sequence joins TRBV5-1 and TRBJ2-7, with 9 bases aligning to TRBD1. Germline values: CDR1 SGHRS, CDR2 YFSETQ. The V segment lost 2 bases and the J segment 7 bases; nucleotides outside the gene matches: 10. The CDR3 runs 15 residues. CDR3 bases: TGCGCCAGCAGCTTTGGCCCGGGACAGGGTGATGAGCAGTACTTC. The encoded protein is CASSFGPGQGDEQYF.

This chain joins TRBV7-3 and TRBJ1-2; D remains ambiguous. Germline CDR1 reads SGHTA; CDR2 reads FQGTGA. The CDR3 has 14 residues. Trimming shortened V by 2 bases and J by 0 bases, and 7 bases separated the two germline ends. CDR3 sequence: CASSLGGSNYGYTF. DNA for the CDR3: TGTGCCAGCAGCTTAGGAGGATCTAACTATGGCTACACCTTC. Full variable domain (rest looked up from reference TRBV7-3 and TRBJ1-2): GAGVSQTPSNKVTEKGKYVELRCDPISGHTALYWYRQSLGQGPEFLIYFQGTGAADDSGLPNDRFFAVRPEGSVSTLKIQRTERGDSAVYLCASSLGGSNYGYTFGSGTRLTVV.

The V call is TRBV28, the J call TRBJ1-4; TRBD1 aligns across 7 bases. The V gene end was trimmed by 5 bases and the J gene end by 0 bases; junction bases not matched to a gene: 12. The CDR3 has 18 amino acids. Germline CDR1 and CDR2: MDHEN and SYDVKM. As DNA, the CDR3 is TGTGCCAGCAGTCCCAAGACAGGGATCCCTGCAACTAATGAAAAACTGTTTTTT. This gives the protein CASSPKTGIPATNEKLFF.

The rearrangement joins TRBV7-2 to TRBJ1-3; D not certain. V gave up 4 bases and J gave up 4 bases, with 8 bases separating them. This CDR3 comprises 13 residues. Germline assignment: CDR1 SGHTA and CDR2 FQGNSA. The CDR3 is CASSSQSGNTIYF. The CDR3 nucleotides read TGTGCCAGCAGCTCACAGTCCGGAAACACCATATATTTT.

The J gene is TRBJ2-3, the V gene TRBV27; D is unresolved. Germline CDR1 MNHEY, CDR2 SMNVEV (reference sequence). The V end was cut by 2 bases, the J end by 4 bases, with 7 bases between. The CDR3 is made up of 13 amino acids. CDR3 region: CASSLVMADTQYF. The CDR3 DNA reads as TGTGCCAGCAGTTTAGTTATGGCAGATACGCAGTATTTT.

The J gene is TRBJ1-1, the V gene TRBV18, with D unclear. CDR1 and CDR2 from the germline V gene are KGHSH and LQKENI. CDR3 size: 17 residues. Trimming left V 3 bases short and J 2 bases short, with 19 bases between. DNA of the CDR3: TGTGCCAGCTCACCCCAGAGTATGGGATTTGTAAACACTGAAGCTTTCTTT. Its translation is CASSPQSMGFVNTEAFF. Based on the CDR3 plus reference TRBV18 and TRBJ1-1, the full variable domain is NAGVMQNPRHLVRRRGQEARLRCSPMKGHSHVYWYRQLPEEGLKFMVYLQKENIIDESGMPKERFSAEFPKEGPSILRIQQVVRGDSAAYFCASSPQSMGFVNTEAFFGQGTRLTVV.

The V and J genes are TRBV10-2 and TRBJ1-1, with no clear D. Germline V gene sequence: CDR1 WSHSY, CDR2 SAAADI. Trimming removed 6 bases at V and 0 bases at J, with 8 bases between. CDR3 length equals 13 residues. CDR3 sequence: CASSDHMNTEAFF. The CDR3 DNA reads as TGCGCCAGCAGCGACCATATGAACACTGAAGCTTTCTTT.

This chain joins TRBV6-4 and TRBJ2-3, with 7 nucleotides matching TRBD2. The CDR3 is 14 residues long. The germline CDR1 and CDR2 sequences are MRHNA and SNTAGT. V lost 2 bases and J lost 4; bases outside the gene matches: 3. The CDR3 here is CASSDREAADTQYF. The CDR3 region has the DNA TGTGCCAGCAGTGACCGGGAGGCGGCAGATACGCAGTATTTT.

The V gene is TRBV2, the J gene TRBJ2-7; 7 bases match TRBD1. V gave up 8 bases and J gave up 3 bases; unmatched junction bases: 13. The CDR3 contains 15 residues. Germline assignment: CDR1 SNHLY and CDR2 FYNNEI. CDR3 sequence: CASLRDSENVYEQYF. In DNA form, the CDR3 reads TGTGCCAGCCTTCGGGACAGCGAAAATGTCTACGAGCAGTACTTC.

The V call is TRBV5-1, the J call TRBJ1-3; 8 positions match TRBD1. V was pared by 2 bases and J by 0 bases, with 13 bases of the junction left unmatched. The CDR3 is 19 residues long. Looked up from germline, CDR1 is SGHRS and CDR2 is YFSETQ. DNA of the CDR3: TGCGCCAGCAGCTTCGCATCTTCCGGGACAGGAAACTCTGGAAACACCATATATTTT. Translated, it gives CASSFASSGTGNSGNTIYF.